In its sample, the clone carrying this T cell receptor (beta chain) was seen many times. Its specificity is unknown. This entry is derived from a study of read filtering for tumor transcriptome and immune sequencing. Study findings and constraints: Correlation between methods rose after single-read clonotypes were removed. The sorted CD138-negative fraction was a mixed bone marrow immune population, not purified T cells.

From 300 to 400 ng of RNA, a library with molecular barcoded alpha/delta and beta/gamma adaptors was made. TCRdb processed the reads anew with MiXCR; each CDR3 protein has one entry. The sample has roughly 56,000 distinct CDR3 sequences, nearly 20% seen once. Germline lookup yields CDR1 DFQATT and CDR2 SNEGSKA (reference sequence). This CDR3 has 19 amino acids. V was pared by 1 base and J by 0 bases, with 11 bases of the junction left unmatched. Every patient had bone marrow sampled while the disease was active. The genes are TRBV20-1 and TRBJ2-3; 12 bases fit TRBD2. Material for sequencing was a population of CD138-negative cells sorted from bone marrow. This TCR was recovered from a donor at least 40 years old with multiple myeloma. The CDR3 nucleotides are TGCAGTGCTAGAGTGACTAGCGGGAGCCCTACGACTAGCACAGATACGCAGTATTTT. This gives the protein CSARVTSGSPTTSTDTQYF.